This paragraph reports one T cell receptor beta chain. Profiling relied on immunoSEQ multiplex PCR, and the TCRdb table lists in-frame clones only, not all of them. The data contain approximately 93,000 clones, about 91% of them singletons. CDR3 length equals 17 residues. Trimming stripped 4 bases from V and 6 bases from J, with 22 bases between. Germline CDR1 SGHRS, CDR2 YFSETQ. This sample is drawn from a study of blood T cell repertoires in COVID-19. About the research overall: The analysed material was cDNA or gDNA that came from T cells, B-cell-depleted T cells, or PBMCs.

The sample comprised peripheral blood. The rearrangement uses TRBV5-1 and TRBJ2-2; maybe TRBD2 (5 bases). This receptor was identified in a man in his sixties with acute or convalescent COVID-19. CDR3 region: CASSPRGSVDFAGELFF. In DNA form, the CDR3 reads TGCGCCAGCAGCCCCCGGGGTAGCGTCGACTTCGCCGGGGAGCTGTTTTTT.